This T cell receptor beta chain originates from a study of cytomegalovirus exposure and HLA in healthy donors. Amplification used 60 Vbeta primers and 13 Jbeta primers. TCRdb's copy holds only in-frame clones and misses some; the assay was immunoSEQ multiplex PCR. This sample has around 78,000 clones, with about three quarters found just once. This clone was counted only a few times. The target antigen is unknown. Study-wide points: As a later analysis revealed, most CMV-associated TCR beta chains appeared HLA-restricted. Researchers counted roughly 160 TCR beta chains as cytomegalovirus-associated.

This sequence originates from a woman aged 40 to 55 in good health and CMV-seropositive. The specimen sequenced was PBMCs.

The CDR3 reads CASSPQGGNQPQHF. The DNA of the CDR3 is TGTGCCAGCAGCCCACAGGGGGGCAATCAGCCCCAGCATTTT. The chain has TRBV6-5 and TRBJ1-5; 8 positions match TRBD1. There are 14 residues in the CDR3. Trimming took 6 bases from V and 2 from J; bases not matched to a gene: 3. Germline V gene lookup returns CDR1 MNHEY and CDR2 SVGAGI.